This T cell receptor beta chain stems from a study of spatial heterogeneity in lung cancer (dated by TCRdb to between 2018 and 2021). In terms of the full investigation: Beta-chain transcripts were consistently detected in greater numbers than alpha-chain transcripts, which likely reflected higher beta-chain transcript abundance. In tumor regions, TCR transcript counts showed a strong correlation with a T cell transcriptional module score derived from matched bulk RNA-seq. TCR repertoire features were related to nonsynonymous mutation counts determined by whole-exome sequencing of tumor tissue. Both alpha and beta chains were TCR-sequenced in samples taken at surgery, namely 220 tumor regions, 61 to 65 matched nontumor lung samples and about 52 PBMC samples. In non-small cell lung cancer, the study made a quantitative comparison of TCR alpha and beta repertoires among multiple tumor regions, matched nontumor lung and blood. In the raw uncorrected reads, each unique combination of TCR and UMI appeared more than ten times on average.

What the work shows at the level of the full study, not this receptor alone: Estimated TCR-seq coverage of tumor T cells was only roughly 7% for alpha chains and roughly 12% for beta chains. The tumor nonsynonymous mutation count correlated with the number of expanded intratumoral alpha and beta TCRs. The count of ubiquitous expanded TCRs correlated with the count of ubiquitous nonsynonymous mutations, and the count of regional expanded TCRs correlated with the count of regional nonsynonymous mutations. Confirming at a functional level the hypothesis that regional TCRs recognize regional mutations was considered to require additional single-cell paired TCR alpha and beta sequencing.

The library relied on 5' RACE. Sequenced on a NextSeq 500. The TCR library protocol attached a unique molecular identifier to each TCR cDNA molecule to allow correction of PCR and sequencing errors. In the source study's methods: TCR identification, UMI-based error correction and CDR3 extraction were all carried out with Decombinator tools. TCRs above a frequency of 2 per 1,000, corresponding to the top 1% of the tumor frequency distribution, were defined as expanded. Expanded tumor TCRs statistically deemed absent (corrected P<0.05) from at least one tumor region were classed as regional, and all other expanded tumor TCRs were classed as ubiquitous. Each repertoire was subsampled 100 times to 5,000 TCRs, after which Renyi diversity was computed with the R vegan package. To build CDR3 similarity networks, amino acid triplet string-kernel similarity was used, and CDR3s were connected when their pairwise similarity was above 0.82. TCRdb applied fastp at Q25 and MiXCR to the public reads, then kept only in-frame beta chains. Each entry is one CDR3 protein sequence, shown with its most common DNA and genes. In this record, the V and J calls reflect TCRdb's handling and not the investigators' own analysis. This sample comprises some 9,900 distinct CDR3 sequences, approximately 8% of them detected only once. The ten largest account for about a fifth of the sample.

Sample time point, as interpreted from the label and publication: sample taken at primary tumor resection. Samples were obtained from approximately 72 patients with early-stage, untreated non-small cell lung cancer from the lung TRACERx cohort. TCR sequencing used whole RNA extracted from tumor and nontumor lung tissue, or from cryopreserved PBMC samples, without cell sorting. A patient was chosen for TCR sequencing only when enough RNA was available from at least two tumor regions. Before selection, tumor and adjacent nontumor lung specimens were reviewed by a lung pathologist. This clonotype is medium-sized (0.01 to 0.1%). Its specific antigen is unknown. No base quality values were provided; no much bigger clone lies one nucleotide off. Here the sequenced sample was lung tumor tissue, taken at surgery. This clonotype was sampled from a male donor with early-stage non-small cell lung cancer.

The CDR3 here reads CASSLNSNEQYF. The sequence in DNA is TGTGCCAGCAGCTTGAACAGCAACGAGCAGTACTTC. Recombination connected TRBV5-6 to TRBJ2-7, with the D gene uncertain. The germline V gene specifies SGHDT as CDR1 and YYEEEE as CDR2. The CDR3 runs 12 residues from the cysteine to the phenylalanine. Of all the DNA, just the CDR3 is kept, 36 bases in frame from base 1. The germline ends are 7 bases apart after V is trimmed by 1 base and J by 5 bases.